This TCR beta chain was recorded in a study of T cells after somatic rescue of genetic block. The germline V gene has CDR1 MRHNA and CDR2 SNTAGT. The CDR3 has 15 amino acids. The V gene end was trimmed by 6 bases and the J gene end by 5 bases; junction bases not matched to a gene: 6. Produced via immunoSEQ multiplex PCR; TCRdb's table is partial and in-frame only. The sample lists 68,000 or so clones; roughly 90% were seen once. This chain joins TRBV6-4 and TRBJ2-1; TRBD2 aligns across 11 bases. This TCR came from a man aged 40-49 years. The material sequenced was peripheral blood mononuclear cells (PBMCs). CDR3 coding DNA: TGTGCCAGCAGACCTAGCGGGGGGCCCCACAATGAGCAGTTCTTC. It codes for CASRPSGGPHNEQFF.